Below are 15 T cell receptor beta chains sequenced from a single sample in a study of shared clonotypes between healthy human individuals. Clones were read by immunoSEQ multiplex PCR, and TCRdb kept only the in-frame ones, dropping some. The table has 2 million to 3 million clones, more than 90% seen once. Sequenced sample: naive CD4+ T cells sorted from blood. Indicated subset: CD45RA+ positively selected. These receptor sequences come from a man younger than 30 in good health.

The V call is TRBV10-3, the J call TRBJ1-2; TRBD1 matches 7 bases. The CDR3 is 15 residues long. V was pared by 5 bases and J by 8 bases, with 14 bases of the junction left unmatched. Germline V gene data show CDR1 as ENHRY and CDR2 as SYGVKD. Here the CDR3 DNA reads TGTGCCATCAGTACAGACAGGGATTCATCGGGAGGCTACACCTTC. It codes for CAISTDRDSSGGYTF.

This chain joins TRBV11-3 and TRBJ2-2; no clear D. V lost 1 base to trimming and J lost 0 bases, with 6 bases between them. CDR3 length: 15 residues. Looked up from germline, CDR1 is SGHNT and CDR2 is YENEEA. The CDR3 nucleotides are TGTGCCAGCAGCTTAGGCAGAGCGAACACCGGGGAGCTGTTTTTT. Translated, it gives CASSLGRANTGELFF.

The chain uses TRBV7-2 and TRBJ2-7, with D unresolved. The CDR3 consists of 16 residues. Germline V gives CDR1 SGHTA, CDR2 FQGNSA. V was cut by 6 bases and J by 4 bases, with 22 bases left in between. Here the CDR3 reads CASSLLIAVSQYEQYF. The CDR3 bases are TGTGCCAGCAGTCTATTGATAGCCGTAAGCCAATACGAGCAGTACTTC.

V is TRBV9 and J is TRBJ1-1; D perhaps matches TRBD1 (5 bases). The germline gives CDR1 SGDLS, CDR2 YYNGEE. CDR3 size: 15 residues. Deletions cut 6 bases from V and 2 bases from J, with 17 bases between. As DNA, the CDR3 is TGTGCCAGCACCATTGGGGGAGGTCAAAACACTGAAGCTTTCTTT. It is translated as CASTIGGGQNTEAFF.

Here the CDR3 reads CASSQSEGAIGGYTF. Here the CDR3 DNA reads TGCGCCAGCAGCCAAAGTGAGGGGGCTATTGGTGGCTACACCTTC. V gene TRBV4-1 combines with J gene TRBJ1-2; 7 nucleotides line up with TRBD1. With 2 bases clipped from V and 7 bases from J, the junction kept 10 bases outside the gene matches. This CDR3 has 15 amino acids. The germline gives CDR1 MGHRA, CDR2 YSYEKL.

The chain carries TRBV10-2 and TRBJ2-7; maybe TRBD1 (5 bases). V was cut by 4 bases and J by 4 bases, with 8 bases left in between. There are 12 residues in the CDR3. Germline lookup yields CDR1 WSHSY and CDR2 SAAADI. CDR3 nucleotides: TGCGCCAGCAGTGCACAGGCGTACGAGCAGTACTTC. Encoded protein: CASSAQAYEQYF.

The chain has TRBV29-1 and TRBJ1-1; TRBD1 might be the D (6 bases). Germline lookup yields CDR1 SQVTM and CDR2 ANQGSEA. Trimming stripped 1 base from V and 1 base from J, with 19 bases between. CDR3 length equals 17 residues. The CDR3 DNA sequence: TGCAGCGTTGAAGCCCGGGTAATAGGCAGGGGGAACACTGAAGCTTTCTTT. Residues: CSVEARVIGRGNTEAFF.

Worth noting for this clone: The identical CDR3 is also encoded by other nucleotide sequences in the sample. The chain links TRBV28 to TRBJ2-7, with a weak D call TRBD2 (6 bases). The CDR3 loop spans 14 amino acids. Germline V CDR1 and CDR2: MDHEN, SYDVKM. Deletions cut 6 bases from V and 1 base from J, with 13 bases between. CDR3 protein: CASSPGGGSYEQYF. The CDR3 DNA sequence: TGTGCCAGCAGCCCCGGGGGTGGATCCTACGAGCAGTACTTC.

The chain employs TRBV19 and TRBJ2-2, with D hard to call. The CDR3 contains 14 residues. Germline V gene lookup returns CDR1 LNHDA and CDR2 SQIVND (reference sequence). V gave up 2 bases and J gave up 2 bases, with 6 bases separating them. CDR3 region: CASSIWVNTGELFF. CDR3 coding DNA: TGTGCCAGTAGTATATGGGTAAACACCGGGGAGCTGTTTTTT.

The V call is TRBV9, the J call TRBJ2-1, with D maybe TRBD1 (6 bases). Trimming removed 3 bases from V and 7 bases from J, with 8 bases in between. CDR3 size: 12 residues. Germline V lookup: CDR1 SGDLS, CDR2 YYNGEE. As DNA, the CDR3 is TGTGCCAGCAGCGCCCAGGGGAATGAGCAGTTCTTC. Protein product: CASSAQGNEQFF.

Notes on this clone: Within the sample, other DNA sequences also encode this same CDR3. The CDR3 sequence is CASSQGRERETQYF. CDR3 sequence (DNA): TGCGCCAGCAGCCAAGGGCGGGAGAGGGAGACCCAGTACTTC. The J gene is TRBJ2-5, the V gene TRBV4-1, with TRBD2 matching 7 bases. CDR1 and CDR2 (germline): MGHRA, YSYEKL. J was trimmed by 5 bases and V by 1 base; bases with no gene match: 4. This CDR3 has 14 residues.

The chain joins TRBV10-3 to TRBJ1-5, with no clear D. CDR1 is ENHRY, CDR2 SYGVKD, per germline. CDR3 length equals 16 residues. Trimming removed 6 bases at V and 3 bases at J, with 18 bases between. The CDR3: CAIRTDVGGPNQPQHF. The CDR3 DNA sequence: TGTGCCATCAGGACGGATGTGGGAGGGCCCAATCAGCCCCAGCATTTT.

This clone showed up just once. The rearrangement links TRBV7-9 to TRBJ2-7, with TRBD1 matching 9 bases. Germline assignment: CDR1 SEHNR and CDR2 FQNEAQ (reference sequence). CDR3 length: 14 amino acids. The V gene end was trimmed by 1 base and the J gene end by 5 bases; junction bases not matched to a gene: 3. The CDR3 region is CASSLVQGANEQYF. CDR3 nucleotide sequence: TGTGCCAGCAGCTTAGTACAGGGGGCCAACGAGCAGTACTTC.

This chain links TRBV12-5 with TRBJ2-1; TRBD1 is a possible D gene (5 bases). This CDR3 has 17 residues. Trimming cost V 0 bases and J 6 bases, with 18 bases left between them. Germline CDR1 is LGHNT and CDR2 is FRNRAP. The CDR3 sequence: CASGLVVGQGSPNEQFF. The CDR3 coding sequence is TGTGCTAGTGGTTTGGTAGTCGGGCAGGGATCCCCCAATGAGCAGTTCTTC.

The chain carries TRBV7-2 and TRBJ1-3, with 7 bases aligning to TRBD1. The ends lost 5 bases at V and 0 bases at J; junction bases unmatched: 7. This CDR3 contains 16 residues. Per the germline V gene, CDR1 is SGHTA and CDR2 is FQGNSA. CDR3 amino acids: CASSPRQGSSGNTIYF. In nucleotides, the CDR3 is TGTGCCAGCAGCCCACGACAGGGAAGCTCTGGAAACACCATATATTTT.